Detailed here is one T cell receptor beta chain. Antigen specificity is unknown. These data originate in a study of T cell responses to AZD1222 COVID-19 vaccine. Study-wide findings and caveats: Just five or six AZD1222 recipients were seropositive at baseline. Only after the peak T cell response were repertoires sampled. Researchers report vaccine-associated CD4 TCRs spanning spike, with dominance at 160-218 and 743-854. Clonal diversity was possibly underestimated, and white British individuals and females predominated among donors.

This CDR3 contains 17 residues. V was clipped by 4 bases and J by 3 bases; unmatched bases: 11. Germline V CDR1 and CDR2: SNHLY, FYNNEI. Some clones are missing from TCRdb's copy, which holds only in-frame ones; the method was immunoSEQ multiplex PCR. The repertoire holds some 200,000 clones, with about 94% as singletons. Sequencing was performed on peripheral blood, taken 28 days after the second dose of the MenACWY control vaccine. The sequence derives from an adult who received the MenACWY meningococcal vaccine as a control. This chain joins TRBV2 and TRBJ1-1; 10 nucleotides line up with TRBD1. CDR3 nucleotides: TGTGCCAGCAGTGCGGGACAGGGGTTTAATCGATACACTGAAGCTTTCTTT. Protein sequence: CASSAGQGFNRYTEAFF.